Sequencing of this T cell receptor (beta chain) was carried out in a study of response to subunit inactivated influenza vaccine. The CDR3 is 13 residues long. The germline V gene has CDR1 SGHRS and CDR2 YFSETQ. J was trimmed by 3 bases and V by 1 base; bases with no gene match: 1. A single record per CDR3 protein comes from TCRdb applying MiXCR to the RT-PCR reads. The sample consists of some 500,000 distinct CDR3 sequences, more than 15% of them appearing once. This clonotype was observed at least ten times. The sample here was CD4+ T cells sorted from PBMCs, taken around 25 months after vaccination. This sequence joins TRBV5-1 and TRBJ2-7; 7 bases are shared with TRBD1. The receptor's source is a man between 50 and 75 years old who received an inactivated influenza vaccine. The CDR3 region is CASSLTGDYEQYF. CDR3 coding DNA: TGCGCCAGCAGCTTGACAGGGGACTACGAGCAGTACTTC. The whole variable domain, remainder taken from reference TRBV5-1 and TRBJ2-7, is KAGVTQTPRYLIKTRGQQVTLSCSPISGHRSVSWYQQTPGQGLQFLFEYFSETQRNKGNFPGRFSGRQFSNSRSEMNVSTLELGDSALYLCASSLTGDYEQYFGPGTRLTVT.